This TCR beta chain was profiled in a study of beta chain features in type 1 diabetes. Study results and caveats: Cells expressing TCR highly could be over-represented by cDNA sequencing.

Germline lookup yields CDR1 GTSNPN and CDR2 SVGIG (reference sequence). V gave up 1 base and J gave up 0 bases; unmatched junction bases: 2. The CDR3 loop spans 15 amino acids. A remark on this clone: Its matching antigen is unknown.

The authors reverse transcribed all of the isolated RNA, so sequencing captured expressed TCRB transcripts. Repertoires were generated with immunoSEQ multiplex PCR, while TCRdb's copy carries only in-frame clones and drops some. The sample carries around 300,000 clones, roughly 11% recorded once. The genes are TRBV30 and TRBJ1-5, with TRBD1 matching 8 bases. Input material: naive CD4+ T cells from blood. The receptor comes from a woman aged 25 to 39 in good health. The CDR3 nucleotides read TGTGCCTGGAGTGGTGGACAGGGTAGCAATCAGCCCCAGCATTTT. As protein: CAWSGGQGSNQPQHF.